Following are 5 T cell receptor beta chains from one sample sequenced in a study of vaccination and CD4 T cells after COVID-19. Their antigens are not known. An Oncomine TCR Beta short-read assay was used to sequence the DNA from cultured CD4+ T cells. Each CDR3 protein gets one entry after TCRdb re-called the PCR reads with MiXCR. The data show 15,000 to 20,000 distinct CDR3 sequences, approximately 70% seen once. This sample's treatment: approximately 9-day PBMC culture with coronavirus spike peptide pools or control peptides (ViraFEST assay). The sequenced sample consisted of CD4+ T cells from blood, cultured in vitro. Source of these receptors: a human donor who had recovered from COVID-19.

This chain connects TRBV20-1 to TRBJ1-1; a weak D match, TRBD1 (6 bases). The germline V and J ends were trimmed by 1 base and 1 base, with 22 bases remaining between them. This CDR3 contains 18 residues. Germline CDR1 and CDR2: DFQATT and SNEGSKA (reference sequence). This chain's CDR3 is CSARGFSGAVQPNTEAFF. The CDR3 bases are TGCAGTGCTAGAGGGTTTTCGGGGGCGGTTCAACCGAACACTGAAGCTTTCTTT.

The CDR3 loop reads CASSQALGLGQPQHF. The DNA for the CDR3 is TGTGCCAGCAGCCAAGCCCTGGGTTTAGGTCAGCCCCAGCATTTT. V usage is TRBV7-2 and J usage is TRBJ1-5; no reliable D call. This CDR3 is built from 15 residues. The germline gives CDR1 SGHTA, CDR2 FQGNSA. V dropped 5 bases and J dropped 6 bases, with 17 bases sitting between them.

The chain carries TRBV25-1 and TRBJ1-2; D is undetermined. With 1 base removed from V and 0 bases from J, the gap between germline ends came to 6 bases. Per the germline V gene, CDR1 is MGHDK and CDR2 is SYGVNS. The CDR3 consists of 14 residues. The CDR3 sequence: CASSEFEPNYGYTF. The CDR3 DNA sequence: TGTGCCAGCAGTGAATTCGAGCCTAACTATGGCTACACCTTC.

The chain employs TRBV11-2 and TRBJ2-3, with 8 bases that match TRBD1. Germline CDR1 reads SGHAT; CDR2 reads FQNNGV. After removal of 5 bases from V and 1 base from J, the junction contained 5 bases not matched to a gene. The CDR3 extends over 15 amino acids. CDR3 in amino acids: CASSHYRGGTDTQYF. Written as DNA, the CDR3 is TGTGCCAGCAGCCATTACAGGGGGGGCACAGATACGCAGTATTTT.

The chain employs TRBV21-1 and TRBJ2-5; TRBD2 is taken as the D call from the table, unchecked against the DNA. TRBV21-1 is shown as a pseudogene. The CDR3 sequence is 16 residues long. The CDR3 sequence is CASSPRTRGGRETQYF. CDR3 nucleotide sequence: TGTGCCAGCAGCCCCCGAACGCGGGGGGGCAGGGAGACCCAGTACTTC.